The 13 T cell receptor beta chains given below trace back to one sample, sequenced in a study of post-analysis software for immune sequencing data. Notes on the study in general: Patients carried 5 or 6 TRBV segments more frequently than controls did, and TRBV5-6, TRBV5-1 and TRBV20-1 were among them.

These TCRs are of unknown antigen specificity. Tagging with unique molecular identifiers was a feature of the TCR beta cDNA libraries. TCRdb re-called the PCR reads with MiXCR, one entry per CDR3 protein. The sample gives 430,000 or so distinct CDR3 sequences, 39% of which show up once; approximately 7.1% is in the top ten. Sample: blood. The receptor set was obtained from a girl aged 2 to 9 with multiple sclerosis.

This clonotype turned up a few times. The chain links TRBV4-1 to TRBJ1-2; 10 bases agree with TRBD1. CDR3 length equals 17 residues. Losses at the gene ends were 3 bases for V and 4 bases for J; bases not matched to a gene: 11. The germline V gene encodes CDR1 MGHRA and CDR2 YSYEKL. The CDR3 region is CASSHSLGQGDIYGYTF. The DNA of the CDR3 is TGCGCCAGCAGCCATAGCTTAGGACAGGGGGACATCTATGGCTACACCTTC.

The V call is TRBV12-3 or TRBV12-4, the J call TRBJ1-6; D is unclear. The CDR3 consists of 13 residues. The ends were cut back, 5 bases at V and 9 bases at J, with 11 bases in the middle. For the CDR3, the DNA is TGTGCCAGCAGTCCACCGGGGAGTTCACCCCTCCACTTT. Encoded protein: CASSPPGSSPLHF.

This clonotype was counted between two and nine times. The chain is built from TRBV28 and TRBJ2-1; D not resolved. V lost 8 bases and J 6 bases, leaving 11 bases between the germline ends. This CDR3 region has 12 residues. Germline CDR1 and CDR2: MDHEN and SYDVKM. The CDR3 reads CASYNRVNEQFF. In nucleotides, the CDR3 is TGTGCCAGCTATAACCGAGTCAATGAGCAGTTCTTC.

CDR3 residues: CASSQVTGGRLSYGYTF. CDR3 in DNA: TGTGCCAGCAGCCAAGTAACAGGGGGCCGGTTGAGCTATGGCTACACCTTC. This rearrangement joins TRBV3-1 to TRBJ1-2; TRBD1 aligns across 9 bases. The CDR3 is made up of 17 amino acids. Germline V gives CDR1 LGHDT, CDR2 YNNKEL (reference sequence). Germline trimming cut 1 base from V and 4 bases from J; bases unmatched to any gene: 10.

This clonotype was found a few times. CDR3 sequence reads: CASSWAGDQPQHF. The CDR3 DNA reads as TGTGCCAGCAGTTGGGCAGGAGATCAGCCCCAGCATTTT. The chain couples TRBV6-2 or TRBV6-3 to TRBJ1-5; D remains unclear. The CDR3 contains 13 residues. Germline V gene data show CDR1 as MNHEY and CDR2 as SVGEGT. Trimming pared 4 bases from V and 5 bases from J, leaving 9 bases between.

The table lists this clonotype with a few counts. The CDR3 DNA follows: TGTGCCAGCAGCGTAAGAGGGGAGGGCGAGACCCAGTACTTC. Translating gives CASSVRGEGETQYF. V is TRBV9 and J is TRBJ2-5; 7 bases agree with TRBD2. With V trimmed by 1 base and J by 5 bases, 5 bases remained unmatched. There are 14 residues in the CDR3. Germline V gene lookup returns CDR1 SGDLS and CDR2 YYNGEE. Filled out from reference TRBV9 and TRBJ2-5, the complete variable domain reads DSGVTQTPKHLITATGQRVTLRCSPRSGDLSVYWYQQSLDQGLQFLIQYYNGEERAKGNILERFSAQQFPDLHSELNLSSLELGDSALYFCASSVRGEGETQYFGPGTRLLVL.

Comment on this clonotype: Germline and junction disagree at one end, which may indicate a read error. V usage is TRBV7-8 and J usage is TRBJ2-2, with TRBD1 identical over 9 bases. The germline V gene has CDR1 SGHVS and CDR2 FQNEAQ. This CDR3 region has 18 residues. The CDR3 region is CASSLAPGQGSDTGERFF. For the CDR3, the DNA is TGTGCCAGCAGCTTAGCGCCGGGACAGGGAAGTGATACCGGGGAGCGGTTTTTT.

The chain carries TRBV5-1 and TRBJ1-2; 7 bases agree with TRBD1. CDR1 is SGHRS, CDR2 YFSETQ, per germline. CDR3 length equals 19 residues. The V segment lost 0 bases and the J segment 7 bases; nucleotides outside the gene matches: 21. CDR3 sequence reads: CASSLEIRVRTGGSVGYTF. CDR3 bases: TGCGCCAGCAGCTTGGAGATTCGTGTACGGACAGGCGGGAGTGTTGGCTACACCTTC.

As DNA, the CDR3 is TGTGCCAGCAGCCGCCGGGACAGGGGTAGCAATCAGCCCCAGCATTTT. Residues: CASSRRDRGSNQPQHF. The chain combines TRBV7-8 with TRBJ1-5, with 10 bases lining up with TRBD1. This CDR3 comprises 16 residues. With V trimmed by 5 bases and J by 0 bases, 4 bases remained unmatched. CDR1 SGHVS and CDR2 FQNEAQ come from the germline V gene.

The chain links TRBV5-5 to TRBJ2-3; D is ambiguous. Germline V gene data show CDR1 as SGHKS and CDR2 as YYEKEE (reference sequence). Trimming shortened V by 1 base and J by 2 bases, and 11 bases separated the two germline ends. The CDR3 has 15 residues. The CDR3 region has the DNA TGTGCCAGCAGCTTGTGGACGGTGGTCACAGATACGCAGTATTTT. Translation gives CASSLWTVVTDTQYF.

The J gene is TRBJ2-1, the V gene TRBV4-3; a possible D gene is TRBD2 (5 bases). Trimming removed 0 bases from V and 4 bases from J, with 19 bases in between. Germline V lookup: CDR1 LGHNA, CDR2 YSLEER. The CDR3 totals 18 residues. CDR3 in DNA: TGCGCCAGCAGCCAAGATTTTTATCGGGGTTCCCCATACAATGAGCAGTTCTTC. Translation: CASSQDFYRGSPYNEQFF.

The rearrangement joins TRBV5-1 to TRBJ1-1; 7 bases fit TRBD1. The germline CDR1 and CDR2 sequences are SGHRS and YFSETQ. The J segment lost 3 bases and the V segment lost 2 bases, leaving 1 base of the junction unmatched. The CDR3 length is 13 residues. CDR3 nucleotide sequence: TGCGCCAGCAGCTTCCAGGGGGACACTGAAGCTTTCTTT. This sequence encodes CASSFQGDTEAFF.

The chain has TRBV28 and TRBJ2-7; 11 nucleotides agree with TRBD2. The CDR3 consists of 15 residues. Unmatched junction bases numbered 3, after V lost 2 bases and J lost 3 bases. The V gene's germline CDR1 is MDHEN and CDR2 SYDVKM. CDR3 in amino acids: CASSLIAGGLYEQYF. CDR3 bases: TGTGCCAGCAGTTTAATAGCGGGAGGGCTCTACGAGCAGTACTTC.